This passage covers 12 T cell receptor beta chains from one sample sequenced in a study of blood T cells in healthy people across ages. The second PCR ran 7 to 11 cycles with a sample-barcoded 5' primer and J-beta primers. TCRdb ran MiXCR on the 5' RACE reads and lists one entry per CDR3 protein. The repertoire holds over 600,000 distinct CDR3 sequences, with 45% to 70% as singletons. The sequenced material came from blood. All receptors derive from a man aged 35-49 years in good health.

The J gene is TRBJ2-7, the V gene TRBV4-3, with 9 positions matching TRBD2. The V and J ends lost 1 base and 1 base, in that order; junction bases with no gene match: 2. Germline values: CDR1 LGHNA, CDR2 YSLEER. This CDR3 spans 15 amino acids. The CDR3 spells CASSQGTSESYEQYF. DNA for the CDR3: TGCGCCAGCAGCCAAGGGACTAGCGAGTCCTACGAGCAGTACTTC.

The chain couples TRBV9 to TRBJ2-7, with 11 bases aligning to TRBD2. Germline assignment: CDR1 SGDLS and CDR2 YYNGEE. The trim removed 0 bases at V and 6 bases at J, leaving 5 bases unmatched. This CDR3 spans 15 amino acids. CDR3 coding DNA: TGTGCCAGCAGCGTAGATCTAGCGGGAGGAGCCGAGCAGTACTTC. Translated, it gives CASSVDLAGGAEQYF.

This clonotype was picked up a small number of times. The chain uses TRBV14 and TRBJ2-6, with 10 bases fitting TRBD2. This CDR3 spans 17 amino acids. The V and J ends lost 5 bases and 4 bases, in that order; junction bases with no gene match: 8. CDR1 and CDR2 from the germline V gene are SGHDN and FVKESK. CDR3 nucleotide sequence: TGTGCCAGCAGCTCCCTAGCGGGAGTGGCGGGGGCCAACGTCCTGACTTTC. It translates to CASSSLAGVAGANVLTF. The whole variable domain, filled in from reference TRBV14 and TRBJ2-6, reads EAGVTQFPSHSVIEKGQTVTLRCDPISGHDNLYWYRRVMGKEIKFLLHFVKESKQDESGMPNNRFLAERTGGTYSTLKVQPAELEDSGVYFCASSSLAGVAGANVLTFGAGSRLTVL.

The CDR3 is CASSYAQSSGNTIYF. DNA of the CDR3: TGTGCCAGCAGTTACGCCCAGAGCTCTGGAAACACCATATATTTT. The chain links TRBV6-6 to TRBJ1-3, with no clear D. The CDR3 sequence is 15 residues long. Between the trimmed V and J ends, which lost 2 bases and 0 bases, there was a span of 8 bases. In germline, CDR1 is MNHNY, CDR2 SVGAGI (reference sequence).

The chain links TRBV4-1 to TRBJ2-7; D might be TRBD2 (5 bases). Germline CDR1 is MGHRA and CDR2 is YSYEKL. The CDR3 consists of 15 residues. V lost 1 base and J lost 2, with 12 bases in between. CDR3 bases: TGCGCCAGCAGCCAAGTCGATAGGGAGACCTACGAGCAGTACTTC. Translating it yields CASSQVDRETYEQYF.

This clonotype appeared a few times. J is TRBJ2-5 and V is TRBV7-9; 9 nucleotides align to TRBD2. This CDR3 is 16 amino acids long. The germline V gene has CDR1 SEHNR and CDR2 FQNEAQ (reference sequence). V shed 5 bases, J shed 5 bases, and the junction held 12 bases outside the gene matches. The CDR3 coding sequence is TGTGCCAGCAGCGGCACCGGAGGACTAGCGACGGAGACCCAGTACTTC. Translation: CASSGTGGLATETQYF.

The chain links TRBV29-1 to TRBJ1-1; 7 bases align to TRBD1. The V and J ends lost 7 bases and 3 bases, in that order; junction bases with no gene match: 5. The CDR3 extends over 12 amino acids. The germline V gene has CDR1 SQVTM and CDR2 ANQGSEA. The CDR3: CSAGQAHTEAFF. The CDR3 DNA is TGCAGCGCCGGACAGGCTCACACTGAAGCTTTCTTT. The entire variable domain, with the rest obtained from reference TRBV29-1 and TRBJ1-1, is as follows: SAVISQKPSRDICQRGTSLTIQCQVDSQVTMMFWYRQQPGQSLTLIATANQGSEATYESGFVIDKFPISRPNLTFSTLTVSNMSPEDSSIYLCSAGQAHTEAFFGQGTRLTVV.

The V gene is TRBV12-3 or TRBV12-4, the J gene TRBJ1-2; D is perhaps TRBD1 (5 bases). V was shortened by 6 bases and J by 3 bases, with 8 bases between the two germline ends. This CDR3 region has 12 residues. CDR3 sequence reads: CASRGVHYGYTF. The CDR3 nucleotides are TGTGCCAGCAGGGGGGTACACTATGGCTACACCTTC.

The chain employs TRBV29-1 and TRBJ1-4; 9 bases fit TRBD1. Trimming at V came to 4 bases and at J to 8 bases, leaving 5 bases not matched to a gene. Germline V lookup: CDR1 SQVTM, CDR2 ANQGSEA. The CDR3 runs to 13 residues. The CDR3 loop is CSVATGGKEKLFF. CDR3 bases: TGCAGCGTTGCGACAGGGGGAAAGGAAAAACTGTTTTTT.

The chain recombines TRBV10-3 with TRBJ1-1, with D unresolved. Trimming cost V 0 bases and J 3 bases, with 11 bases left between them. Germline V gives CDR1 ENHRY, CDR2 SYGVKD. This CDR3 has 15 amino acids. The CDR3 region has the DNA TGTGCCATCAGTGAGTCGAGGGATCCGGACACTGAAGCTTTCTTT. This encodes CAISESRDPDTEAFF.

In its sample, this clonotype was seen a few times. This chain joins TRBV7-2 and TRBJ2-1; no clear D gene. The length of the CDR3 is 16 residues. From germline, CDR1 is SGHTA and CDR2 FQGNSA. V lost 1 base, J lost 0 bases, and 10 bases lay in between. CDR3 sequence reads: CASSLDSASSYNEQFF. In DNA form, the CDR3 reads TGTGCCAGCAGCTTAGACAGTGCAAGCTCCTACAATGAGCAGTTCTTC.

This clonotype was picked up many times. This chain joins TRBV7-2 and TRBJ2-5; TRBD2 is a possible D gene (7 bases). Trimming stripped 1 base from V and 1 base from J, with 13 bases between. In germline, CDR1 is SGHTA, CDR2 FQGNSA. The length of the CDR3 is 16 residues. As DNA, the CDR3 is TGTGCCAGCAGCTTAGTGGGGGGGGCCAGCCAAGAGACCCAGTACTTC. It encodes CASSLVGGASQETQYF. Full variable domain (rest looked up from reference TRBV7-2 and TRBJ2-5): GAGVSQSPSNKVTEKGKDVELRCDPISGHTALYWYRQSLGQGLEFLIYFQGNSAPDKSGLPSDRFSAERTGGSVSTLTIQRTQQEDSAVYLCASSLVGGASQETQYFGPGTRLLVL.